These 19 T cell receptor beta chains share one sample of origin, sequenced in a study of Ad26.COV2.S vaccination and SARS-CoV-2 variants (dated by TCRdb to about 2021). Library prep was done by the immunoSEQ multiplex PCR assay. TCRdb took this table from immuneACCESS and kept in-frame rearrangements with V and J called. Such tables lack part of the clones; where checked against another copy, unresolved V genes explain under half of the gap, and the rest is unexplained. Within this sample are about 680,000 clones, with approximately 88% of them counted one time only. Approximately 1.5% of the sample is taken by the ten largest. The treatment or condition label, read with the paper, signifies: some 20 received Ad26.COV2.S at low or high dose, single or two shots; roughly five received placebo; per-sample allocation not given. Repertoires of vaccine and placebo recipients were sequenced from samples collected on day 63 after the first injection.

Specimen: peripheral blood, collected in a trial of Ad26.COV2.S vaccine versus placebo. The receptor source for this set is a person aged 18-65 years who received the Ad26.COV2.S COVID-19 vaccine or a placebo.

J is TRBJ1-1 and V is TRBV6-6; tentative D call: TRBD1 (5 bases). This CDR3 spans 14 amino acids. V lost 2 bases, J lost 8 bases, and 15 bases lay in between. CDR1 is MNHNY, CDR2 SVGAGI, per germline (reference sequence). In nucleotides, the CDR3 is TGTGCCAGCAGTTACCTAGGGGAGGTCTACGAAGCTTTCTTT. As protein: CASSYLGEVYEAFF.

CDR3 amino acids: CASSARGGSVTDTQYF. For the CDR3, the DNA is TGTGCCAGCAGCGCTCGGGGCGGGAGCGTGACAGATACGCAGTATTTT. V and J are TRBV5-5 and TRBJ2-3; 7 nucleotides match TRBD2. Germline loops: CDR1 SGHKS, CDR2 YYEKEE (reference sequence). After removal of 4 bases from V and 3 bases from J, the junction contained 11 bases not matched to a gene. The CDR3 totals 16 residues.

V usage is TRBV5-1 and J usage is TRBJ2-2; D gene uncertain. V lost 1 base and J lost 0, with 7 bases in between. This CDR3 is built from 15 residues. Per the germline V gene, CDR1 is SGHRS and CDR2 is YFSETQ. CDR3: CASSLSPANTGELFF. For the CDR3, the DNA is TGCGCCAGCAGCTTGTCGCCGGCGAACACCGGGGAGCTGTTTTTT.

V gene TRBV6-5 combines with J gene TRBJ1-4; no reliable D call. The CDR3 loop spans 14 amino acids. The ends were cut back, 6 bases at V and 8 bases at J, with 16 bases in the middle. Germline lookup yields CDR1 MNHEY and CDR2 SVGAGI. CDR3 residues: CASSSGLQIEKLFF. In nucleotides, the CDR3 is TGTGCCAGCAGCTCCGGCCTGCAGATCGAAAAACTGTTTTTT.

CDR3 amino acids: CASSFSSEQETQYF. The CDR3 DNA follows: TGTGCCAGCAGCTTCTCTAGCGAGCAAGAGACCCAGTACTTC. The chain is built from TRBV7-9 and TRBJ2-5, with D tentatively TRBD2 (6 bases). Germline CDR1 is SEHNR and CDR2 is FQNEAQ (reference sequence). The V gene lost 3 bases and the J gene lost 2 bases, with 10 bases spanning the gap. CDR3 length: 14 amino acids.

The rearrangement links TRBV6-7 to TRBJ2-7; 8 positions match TRBD1. TRBV6-7 carries the ORF label, with uncertain function. The CDR3 sequence is 12 residues long. Trimming took 6 bases from V and 2 from J; bases not matched to a gene: 0. The CDR3 region is CASRDRAYEQYF. CDR3 coding DNA: TGTGCCAGCAGGGACAGGGCCTACGAGCAGTACTTC.

V and J are TRBV30 and TRBJ2-7; 7 bases are a match to TRBD1. Germline loops: CDR1 GTSNPN, CDR2 SVGIG (reference sequence). CDR3 size: 12 residues. This CDR3 reads CAGDRDTYEQYF. The CDR3 DNA follows: TGTGCTGGAGACAGGGACACCTACGAGCAGTACTTC.

The CDR3 coding sequence is TGTGCCATCGCTGAGCCAAAAAGCACAGATACGCAGTATTTT. This codes for CAIAEPKSTDTQYF. The chain carries TRBV10-3 and TRBJ2-3; D not certain. CDR1 ENHRY and CDR2 SYGVKD come from the germline V gene. Trimming cost V 8 bases and J 0 bases, with 12 bases left between them. CDR3 length: 14 residues.

V and J are TRBV10-3 and TRBJ1-2; D might be TRBD1 (6 bases). Trimming cost V 10 bases and J 1 base, with 22 bases left between them. The CDR3 has 16 amino acids. Germline V lookup: CDR1 ENHRY, CDR2 SYGVKD. CDR3 loop: CATIPATQGYNYGYTF. For the CDR3, the DNA is TGTGCCACCATCCCGGCCACACAGGGCTATAACTATGGCTACACCTTC.

The rearrangement links TRBV6-2 or TRBV6-3 to TRBJ1-6; 9 bases align to TRBD1. Trimming at V came to 0 bases and at J to 9 bases, leaving 9 bases not matched to a gene. Germline V gene data show CDR1 as MNHEY and CDR2 as SVGEGT. There are 17 residues in the CDR3. The CDR3: CASSYSTGGRLSSPLHF. The CDR3 region has the DNA TGTGCCAGCAGTTACTCGACAGGGGGAAGGTTGAGTTCACCCCTCCACTTT.

The chain employs TRBV6-2 or TRBV6-3 and TRBJ1-1; D may be TRBD1 (6 bases). Germline loops: CDR1 MNHEY, CDR2 SVGEGT. Trimming left V 6 bases short and J 0 bases short, with 11 bases between. CDR3 length equals 14 residues. The CDR3 bases are TGTGCCAGCAGGTACAGGGCACTGAACACTGAAGCTTTCTTT. This translates into CASRYRALNTEAFF.

This chain links TRBV7-2 with TRBJ2-3; 7 nucleotides align to TRBD1. Germline V CDR1 and CDR2: SGHTA, FQGNSA. With V trimmed by 6 bases and J by 4 bases, 7 bases remained unmatched. The CDR3 is 14 amino acids. CDR3 in DNA: TGTGCCAGCAGACTAACAGGGGAACCAGATACGCAGTATTTT. It codes for CASRLTGEPDTQYF.

This sequence joins TRBV2 and TRBJ2-3, with 11 positions matching TRBD2. V gave up 5 bases and J gave up 4 bases; unmatched junction bases: 2. The germline gives CDR1 SNHLY, CDR2 FYNNEI. The CDR3 loop spans 14 amino acids. The CDR3: CASSTSGRADTQYF. For the CDR3, the DNA is TGTGCCAGCAGTACTAGCGGGAGAGCAGATACGCAGTATTTT.

This chain links TRBV7-8 with TRBJ1-6; D uncertain. V lost 5 bases and J lost 8, with 25 bases in between. The CDR3 extends over 18 amino acids. Germline loops: CDR1 SGHVS, CDR2 FQNEAQ. CDR3 bases: TGTGCCAGCAGCCTAGTGGAGTCCTATGGTCTACCATATTCACCCCTCCACTTT. Translation gives CASSLVESYGLPYSPLHF.

The V call is TRBV5-1, the J call TRBJ2-1; D remains unclear. The CDR3 consists of 15 residues. Looked up from germline, CDR1 is SGHRS and CDR2 is YFSETQ. V lost 4 bases, J lost 7 bases, and 18 bases lay in between. CDR3 amino acids: CASSQGRITSNEQFF. CDR3 bases: TGCGCCAGCAGCCAAGGGCGGATAACCTCTAATGAGCAGTTCTTC.

V is TRBV12-3 or TRBV12-4 and J is TRBJ1-3; no reliable D call. The V gene lost 3 bases and the J gene lost 7 bases, with 10 bases spanning the gap. This CDR3 region has 13 residues. CDR3 region: CASSFGFLNTIYF. CDR3 in DNA: TGTGCCAGCAGTTTTGGATTTCTGAACACCATATATTTT.

V usage is TRBV2 and J usage is TRBJ2-1; a possible D gene is TRBD1 (6 bases). V was shortened by 5 bases and J by 2 bases, with 10 bases between the two germline ends. Looked up from germline, CDR1 is SNHLY and CDR2 is FYNNEI. This CDR3 is built from 14 residues. The CDR3 region is CASSYRDTYNEQFF. The DNA for the CDR3 is TGTGCCAGCAGTTACAGGGACACCTACAATGAGCAGTTCTTC.

The V and J genes are TRBV19 and TRBJ2-1; D may be TRBD2 (6 bases). V gave up 10 bases and J gave up 1 base, with 17 bases separating them. Germline CDR1 and CDR2: LNHDA and SQIVND (reference sequence). The CDR3 loop spans 15 amino acids. CDR3 sequence reads: CATHTFGGSYNEQFF. The DNA of the CDR3 is TGTGCCACCCACACCTTCGGGGGTTCCTACAATGAGCAGTTCTTC.

This sequence joins TRBV7-6 and TRBJ2-1; D perhaps matches TRBD2 (5 bases). In germline, CDR1 is SGHVS, CDR2 FNYEAQ. This CDR3 has 16 amino acids. V was clipped by 2 bases and J by 0 bases, with 11 bases between them. The CDR3 loop reads CASSLSGGASYNEQFF. The CDR3 nucleotides are TGTGCCAGCAGCTTAAGCGGAGGAGCCTCCTACAATGAGCAGTTCTTC.